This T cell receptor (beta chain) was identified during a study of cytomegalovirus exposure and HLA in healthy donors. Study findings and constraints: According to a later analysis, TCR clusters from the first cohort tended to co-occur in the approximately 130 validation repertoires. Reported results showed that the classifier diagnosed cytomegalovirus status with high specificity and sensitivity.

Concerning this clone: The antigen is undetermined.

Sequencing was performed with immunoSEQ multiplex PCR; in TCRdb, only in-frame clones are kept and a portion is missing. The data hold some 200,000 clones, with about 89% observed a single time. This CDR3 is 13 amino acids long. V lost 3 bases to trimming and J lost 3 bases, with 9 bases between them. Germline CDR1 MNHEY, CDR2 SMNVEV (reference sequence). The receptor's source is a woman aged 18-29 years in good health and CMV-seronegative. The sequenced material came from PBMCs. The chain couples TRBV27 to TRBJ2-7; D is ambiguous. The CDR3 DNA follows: TGTGCCAGCAGTTTGAGTCTAGACTACGAGCAGTACTTC. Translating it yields CASSLSLDYEQYF.